The clone carrying this T cell receptor (beta chain) was picked up many times. Its antigen is currently unknown. CDR1 is SQVTM, CDR2 ANQGSEA, per germline. CDR3 size: 11 residues. The ends lost 8 bases at V and 5 bases at J; junction bases unmatched: 4. These data are taken from a study of T-cell reconstitution after alpha-beta-depleted transplantation in children. Findings and limits, study-wide: TCRbeta diversity was high at day 60 in some patients (a result of surviving recipient T cells and thymic progenitors). At around two months after transplant, the alpha-beta T cells were reportedly derived from several hundred expanded clones that came from non-depleted graft cells.

The library targeted TCRbeta and was prepared with unique molecular identifiers. MiXCR was run by TCRdb on the PCR reads, yielding one entry per CDR3 protein. The data show nearly 350,000 distinct CDR3 sequences, around 15% seen once. This sample comprised PBMCs, mostly from graft donor cells, obtained 360 days after TCRalphabeta/CD19-depleted stem cell transplant. The receptor was derived from a male patient between 2 and 10 years old who had a stem cell transplant for acute lymphoblastic leukemia, so the T cells may come from the graft donor. V is TRBV29-1 and J is TRBJ2-5, with 8 bases aligning to TRBD2. In DNA, the CDR3 is TGCAGCCTCAAGCGGGGGGAGACCCAGTACTTC. Translating gives CSLKRGETQYF.